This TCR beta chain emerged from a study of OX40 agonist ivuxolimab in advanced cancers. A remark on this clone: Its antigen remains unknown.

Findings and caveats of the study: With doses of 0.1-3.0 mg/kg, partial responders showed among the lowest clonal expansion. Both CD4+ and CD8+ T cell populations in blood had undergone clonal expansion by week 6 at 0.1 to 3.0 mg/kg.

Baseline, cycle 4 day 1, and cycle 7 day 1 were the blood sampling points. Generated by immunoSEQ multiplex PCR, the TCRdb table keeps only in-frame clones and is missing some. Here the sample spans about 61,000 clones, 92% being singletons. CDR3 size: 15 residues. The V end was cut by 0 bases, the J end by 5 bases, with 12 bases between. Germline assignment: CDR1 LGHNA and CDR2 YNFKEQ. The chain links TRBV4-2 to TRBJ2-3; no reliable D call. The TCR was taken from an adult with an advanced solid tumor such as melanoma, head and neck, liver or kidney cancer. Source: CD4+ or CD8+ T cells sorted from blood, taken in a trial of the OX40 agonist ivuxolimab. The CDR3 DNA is TGTGCCAGCAGCCAAGATTTGAGGCCCATAGATACGCAGTATTTT. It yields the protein CASSQDLRPIDTQYF.